The present TCR beta chain was sequenced within a study of shared clonotypes between healthy human individuals (dated by TCRdb to 2018 to 2020). Regarding the complete study: The cohort comprised two women and a few men aged 18 to 49 years. For each donor, CD4 naive and CD4 memory were each run on three plates, CD8 naive on two plates, and CD8 memory on one plate. Blood TCR repertoires of about 5 healthy adults were deeply sequenced to estimate repertoire size and the extent of clonotype sharing between individuals. Different laboratories and diverse techniques were used to prepare libraries and sequence TCR repertoires, to increase sequencing depth and limit assay-specific biases. Between about 0.9 and 9 billion PBMCs per donor were obtained by leukapheresis. Paper-wide results and their limitations: Because the study included only a small number of donors, the genetic and exposure-history diversity represented was limited. Naive subsets generally had larger estimated clonotype richness than memory subsets did. Compared with non-shared clonotypes, clonotypes shared by all four sorted-subset donors had higher generation probabilities. Only blood was sampled, and tissue TCR repertoires likely differ from those in blood. Pairwise subsampling indicated that sequencing depth was expected to affect the degree of clonotype sharing among donors. Incomplete sequencing was indicated by rarefaction of sorted-subset datasets, despite the large sequencing depth. About 4.5% of naive CD4, roughly 3.5% of naive CD8, approximately 2% of memory CD4, and over 0.35% of memory CD8 clonotypes were shared across several donors.

As encoded in the germline V gene (reference sequence), CDR1 is LNHNV while CDR2 is YYDKDF. V and J are truncated by 5 bases and 0 bases respectively, leaving an intervening sequence of 14 bases. From the cysteine up to the phenylalanine, the CDR3 has a length of 16 residues. Of the read, only the CDR3 DNA is kept; its 48 bases are in frame from base 1. TCR CDR3 regions were amplified from genomic DNA by multiplex PCR using the deep immunoSEQ assay. Extracted genomic DNA from each cell subset was distributed evenly across all wells of several immunoSEQ 96-well plates, and each plate was treated as a replicate. For sorted subsets, 200 to 250 ng of genomic DNA, equivalent to roughly 30,000 T cell genomes, went into each replicate PCR. The purified libraries were quantified using a Qubit 3.0 fluorometer, sized with a Bioanalyzer 2100, and then quantified again using the KAPA Library Quantification kit. Every immunoSEQ 96-well plate was sequenced on a separate single-read 150-cycle Illumina NextSeq 550 flow cell. The paper's processing steps were these. Because only junctional sequences without quality scores were contained in the immunoSEQ output, filtering matching that applied to full-length reads could not be performed. Sequences were annotated with PyIR, a Python wrapper for IgBLAST v1.9, and V/J genes and CDR3 were assigned using IMGT germline references. Reads were removed for weak V/J assignments (E-value above 1e-6), missing CDR3, stop codons, out-of-frame junctions, or ambiguous translated residues. V3J clonotypes were defined as sequences sharing an identical inferred V gene, J gene, and CDR3 amino acid sequence. Percentage overlap between repertoires was calculated by dividing the number of shared unique clonotypes by the size of the smaller repertoire. Repertoire richness was assessed with RTK rarefaction, the Chao1 estimator, and Recon v2.1 estimates of unobserved clonotypes. For all TCRbeta clonotypes obtained by the gDNA method from four donors, generation probabilities were computed with OLGA. Imported from immuneACCESS, the table was reduced by TCRdb to in-frame sequences with V and J called. These copies leave out some clones; in studies compared against another copy, an unresolved V gene accounts for under half, and the cause of the remainder is not known. V and J calls and clone size are those listed in that table; D and trimming were worked out from the DNA. The sample table lists about 1,900,000 clones, roughly 95% of them with a count of one. The ten largest make up 1% to 1.5% of the sample.

Concerning this clone itself: This clone's antigen is unknown. There are no base qualities to consult, and no much larger clone falls within one base.

CD8 naive samples were obtained by positive selection for CCR7 among CD45RO-negative cells, yielding a CD45RA+CCR7+ population from which TemRA cells were excluded. Donors were healthy HIV-negative adults with no recently reported acute infections or vaccinations. Every donor was a Caucasian adult living in Nashville, Tennessee, USA. After blood collection by leukapheresis, PBMCs were isolated using Ficoll-Histopaque density gradient centrifugation and then cryopreserved in the vapor phase of liquid nitrogen. Analytical flow cytometry was used to check the purity and quantity of every magnetically sorted T cell population. Genomic DNA was isolated from every sorted fraction and measured by UV absorbance on a Nanodrop 2000c.

The sequence joins TRBV15 to TRBJ1-3; no D gene is confidently identified. This TCR was sampled from a man younger than 35 in good health. The sequencing input was naive CD8+ T cells sorted from blood. The cell subset or site label corresponds to: CD45RA+CCR7+. The CDR3 reads CATSPAPGGSGNTIYF. The nucleotide sequence is TGTGCCACCAGCCCCGCACCGGGCGGCTCTGGAAACACCATATATTTT.